Each of the 18 T cell receptor beta chains below was sequenced from the same sample in a study of CD8 T cells in ankylosing spondylitis. TCRdb ran MiXCR on the 5' RACE reads and lists one entry per CDR3 protein. The sample includes fewer than 250,000 distinct CDR3 sequences, about a sixth of them seen just once. Antigens for these TCRs are unknown. Study-wide results and caveats: Ankylosing spondylitis blood appeared to be characterized by a TCR beta motif of about 8 highly homologous variants.

The sample comprised blood, either unsorted or a sorted T cell fraction (not recorded which). Source of these receptors: a male donor with ankylosing spondylitis.

The chain couples TRBV20-1 to TRBJ2-2, with D maybe TRBD2 (7 bases). V was clipped by 7 bases and J by 3 bases, with 12 bases between them. The germline CDR1 and CDR2 sequences are DFQATT and SNEGSKA (reference sequence). This CDR3 contains 13 residues. CDR3: CSVWGGHTGELFF. The CDR3 DNA sequence: TGCAGTGTCTGGGGGGGCCACACCGGGGAGCTGTTTTTT.

The chain joins TRBV20-1 to TRBJ2-7; D is ambiguous. The ends were cut back, 0 bases at V and 0 bases at J, with 12 bases in the middle. The CDR3 covers 15 residues. Germline CDR1 is DFQATT and CDR2 is SNEGSKA (reference sequence). Here the CDR3 DNA reads TGCAGTGCTAGAGATACCCCCGGCCCCTCCTACGAGCAGTACTTC. Residues: CSARDTPGPSYEQYF.

This clonotype was seen more than once but under ten times. The chain carries TRBV13 and TRBJ2-7; D remains unclear. V lost 7 bases, J lost 3 bases, and 13 bases lay in between. Germline assignment: CDR1 PRHDT and CDR2 FYEKMQ (reference sequence). CDR3 size: 13 residues. The CDR3 coding sequence is TGTGCCAGCACCCTACTCCCCGACTACGAGCAGTACTTC. Amino acids: CASTLLPDYEQYF.

The rearrangement joins TRBV7-9 to TRBJ1-1, with 8 positions matching TRBD1. The junction had 3 bases not matched to a gene; V was cut back by 3 bases and J by 3 bases. The CDR3 has 14 residues. The germline V gene has CDR1 SEHNR and CDR2 FQNEAQ (reference sequence). The CDR3 reads CASSLNRGDTEAFF. CDR3 sequence (DNA): TGTGCCAGCAGCTTGAACAGGGGGGACACTGAAGCTTTCTTT. The complete variable domain, with remaining parts taken from reference TRBV7-9 and TRBJ1-1, reads DTGVSQNPRHKITKRGQNVTFRCDPISEHNRLYWYRQTLGQGPEFLTYFQNEAQLEKSRLLSDRFSAERPKGSFSTLEIQRTEQGDSAMYLCASSLNRGDTEAFFGQGTRLTVV.

This clonotype has just a few counts. The chain has TRBV29-1 and TRBJ2-7, with D maybe TRBD2 (6 bases). Germline CDR1 SQVTM, CDR2 ANQGSEA. The length of the CDR3 is 17 residues. V was trimmed by 7 bases and J by 3 bases, leaving 28 bases between them. CDR3 nucleotide sequence: TGCAGCGACAACCCTCCCCGGTGGAGCGGGCACCGCTACGAGCAGTACTTC. Amino acid sequence: CSDNPPRWSGHRYEQYF.

V gene TRBV12-3 or TRBV12-4 combines with J gene TRBJ2-1; 8 bases agree with TRBD2. With 7 bases clipped from V and 0 bases from J, the junction kept 5 bases outside the gene matches. The CDR3 extends over 15 amino acids. CDR3 nucleotide sequence: TGTGCCAGCACTAGCGGGCCCAGCTCCTACAATGAGCAGTTCTTC. Amino acids: CASTSGPSSYNEQFF.

The chain combines TRBV5-1 with TRBJ1-1; possible D gene TRBD1, 5 bases. Trimming stripped 2 bases from V and 2 bases from J, with 10 bases between. CDR1 is SGHRS and CDR2 is YFSETQ in the germline V gene. This CDR3 comprises 14 residues. CDR3 protein: CASSLDSTNTEAFF. The CDR3 DNA sequence: TGCGCCAGCAGCTTAGACAGTACCAACACTGAAGCTTTCTTT.

V usage is TRBV28 and J usage is TRBJ2-7; unclear D gene. CDR1 MDHEN and CDR2 SYDVKM come from the germline V gene. The CDR3 sequence is 15 residues long. V dropped 4 bases and J dropped 1 base, with 14 bases sitting between them. The CDR3 protein is CASSSPMVLSYEQYF. The CDR3 DNA follows: TGTGCCAGCAGTTCCCCTATGGTCCTATCCTACGAGCAGTACTTC.

V is TRBV28 and J is TRBJ2-7; 8 bases fit TRBD1. Germline CDR1 reads MDHEN; CDR2 reads SYDVKM. The ends lost 7 bases at V and 3 bases at J; junction bases unmatched: 8. CDR3 length: 14 amino acids. Written as DNA, the CDR3 is TGTGCCAGCACCCTTTGGACAGGGAGCTACGAGCAGTACTTC. Protein: CASTLWTGSYEQYF.

This clonotype was seen only a few times. The chain recombines TRBV29-1 with TRBJ2-5; 7 nucleotides align to TRBD2. This CDR3 has 15 amino acids. V trimming: 3 bases; J trimming: 6 bases; junction bases outside the gene matches: 13. Germline CDR1 and CDR2: SQVTM and ANQGSEA. The CDR3: CSVENGLGVGQTQYF. The CDR3 region has the DNA TGCAGCGTTGAGAATGGACTAGGAGTGGGACAGACCCAGTACTTC. Full variable domain (remainder filled in from reference TRBV29-1 and TRBJ2-5): SAVISQKPSRDICQRGTSLTIQCQVDSQVTMMFWYRQQPGQSLTLIATANQGSEATYESGFVIDKFPISRPNLTFSTLTVSNMSPEDSSIYLCSVENGLGVGQTQYFGPGTRLLVL.

This clonotype showed up just a few times. One junction end disagrees with the germline gene, perhaps due to a read error. V gene TRBV19 combines with J gene TRBJ1-4; possibly TRBD1 for D (6 bases). Germline CDR1 LNHDA, CDR2 SQIVND (reference sequence). The length of the CDR3 is 16 residues. DNA of the CDR3: TGTGCCAGTAGCCGGGCAGGGGTGCAAACTAGTGAAAAACTGTTTTTT. It yields the protein CASSRAGVQTSEKLFF.

The chain employs TRBV30 and TRBJ2-6; D remains ambiguous. Germline lookup yields CDR1 GTSNPN and CDR2 SVGIG (reference sequence). The CDR3 extends over 13 amino acids. With 3 bases removed from V and 0 bases from J, the gap between germline ends came to 3 bases. CDR3 in DNA: TGTGCCTGGAGGATCTCTGGGGCCAACGTCCTGACTTTC. Translating gives CAWRISGANVLTF.

The genes are TRBV3-1 and TRBJ1-3, with D hard to call. This CDR3 has 19 residues. Germline loops: CDR1 LGHDT, CDR2 YNNKEL (reference sequence). Trimming pared 0 bases from V and 0 bases from J, leaving 18 bases between. This CDR3 is CASSQEGYPSASSGNTIYF. As DNA, the CDR3 is TGTGCCAGCAGCCAAGAAGGTTATCCCTCGGCCAGCTCTGGAAACACCATATATTTT. Looking up the rest from reference TRBV3-1 and TRBJ1-3 gives the full variable domain: DTAVSQTPKYLVTQMGNDKSIKCEQNLGHDTMYWYKQDSKKFLKIMFSYNNKELIINETVPNRFSPKSPDKAHLNLHINSLELGDSAVYFCASSQEGYPSASSGNTIYFGEGSWLTVV.

The chain uses TRBV6-1 and TRBJ2-1, with 11 nucleotides matching TRBD2. V gave up 2 bases and J gave up 6 bases; unmatched junction bases: 3. There are 15 residues in the CDR3. Germline CDR1 and CDR2: MNHNS and SASEGT. The CDR3 sequence: CASSELSGGVNEQFF. CDR3 sequence (DNA): TGTGCCAGCAGTGAACTTAGCGGGGGGGTCAATGAGCAGTTCTTC.

This clonotype has a handful of counts. This rearrangement joins TRBV5-1 to TRBJ2-7; 10 bases agree with TRBD1. The ends lost 7 bases at V and 2 bases at J; junction bases unmatched: 3. The length of the CDR3 is 13 residues. Germline CDR1 SGHRS, CDR2 YFSETQ. The DNA for the CDR3 is TGCGCCAGCCCGGGACAGGGGACCTACGAGCAGTACTTC. Translated: CASPGQGTYEQYF.

The rearrangement uses TRBV29-1 and TRBJ1-1; no firm D call. Germline V gene data show CDR1 as SQVTM and CDR2 as ANQGSEA. The length of the CDR3 is 12 residues. Trimming removed 0 bases from V and 11 bases from J, with 13 bases in between. CDR3 loop: CSVEDGVVDAFF. DNA for the CDR3: TGCAGCGTTGAAGACGGGGTAGTCGACGCTTTCTTT.

The rearrangement joins TRBV29-1 to TRBJ2-7; 9 positions match TRBD1. CDR3 length: 15 amino acids. Per germline, CDR1 SQVTM and CDR2 ANQGSEA. Trimming at V came to 6 bases and at J to 0 bases, leaving 9 bases not matched to a gene. This CDR3 is CSVNHRGPSSYEQYF. The CDR3 bases are TGCAGCGTGAACCACAGGGGGCCTAGCTCCTACGAGCAGTACTTC.

This clonotype came up many times. This chain uses TRBV5-1 with TRBJ2-1, with 11 nucleotides matching TRBD2. V was clipped by 0 bases and J by 0 bases; unmatched bases: 8. The CDR3 spans 19 residues. Germline loops: CDR1 SGHRS, CDR2 YFSETQ. DNA for the CDR3: TGCGCCAGCAGCTTGGGGCTAGCGGGGGGCCCTAGCTCCTACAATGAGCAGTTCTTC. Protein product: CASSLGLAGGPSSYNEQFF.